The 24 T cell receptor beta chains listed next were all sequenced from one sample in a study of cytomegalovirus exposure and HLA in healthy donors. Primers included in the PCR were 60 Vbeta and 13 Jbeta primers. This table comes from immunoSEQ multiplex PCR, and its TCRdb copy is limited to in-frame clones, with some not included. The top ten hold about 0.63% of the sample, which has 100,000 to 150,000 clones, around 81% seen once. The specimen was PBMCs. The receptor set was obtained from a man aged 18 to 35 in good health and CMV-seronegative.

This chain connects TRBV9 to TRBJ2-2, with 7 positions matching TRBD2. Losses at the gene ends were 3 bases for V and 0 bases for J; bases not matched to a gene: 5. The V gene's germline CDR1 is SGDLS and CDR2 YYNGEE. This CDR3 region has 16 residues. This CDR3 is CASSAPGGTNTGELFF. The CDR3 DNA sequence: TGTGCCAGCAGCGCCCCGGGGGGAACGAACACCGGGGAGCTGTTTTTT.

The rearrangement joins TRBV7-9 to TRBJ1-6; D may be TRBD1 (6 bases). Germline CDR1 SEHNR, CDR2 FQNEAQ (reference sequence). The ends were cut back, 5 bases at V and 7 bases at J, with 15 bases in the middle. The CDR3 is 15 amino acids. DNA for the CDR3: TGTGCCAGCAGCGATCCTGGACAGATAAATTCACCCCTCCACTTT. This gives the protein CASSDPGQINSPLHF.

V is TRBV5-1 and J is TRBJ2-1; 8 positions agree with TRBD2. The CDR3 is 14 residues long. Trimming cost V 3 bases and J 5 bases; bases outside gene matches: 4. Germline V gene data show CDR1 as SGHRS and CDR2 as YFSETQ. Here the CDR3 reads CASSSKRGHNEQFF. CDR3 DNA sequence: TGCGCCAGCAGCTCAAAGCGGGGGCACAATGAGCAGTTCTTC.

CDR3 sequence: CASSRTGGGVGNTEAFF. Here the CDR3 DNA reads TGTGCCAGCAGTCGGACAGGGGGCGGGGTGGGGAACACTGAAGCTTTCTTT. The rearrangement links TRBV6-4 to TRBJ1-1, with TRBD1 matching over 11 bases. Germline CDR1 reads MRHNA; CDR2 reads SNTAGT. Trimming removed 5 bases from V and 1 base from J; junction bases left unmatched: 9. This CDR3 contains 17 residues.

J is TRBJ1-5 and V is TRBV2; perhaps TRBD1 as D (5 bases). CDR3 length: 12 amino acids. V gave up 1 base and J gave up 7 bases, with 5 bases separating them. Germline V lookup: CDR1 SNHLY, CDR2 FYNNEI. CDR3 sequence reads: CASSEGGQPQHF. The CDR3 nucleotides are TGTGCCAGCAGTGAAGGGGGCCAGCCCCAGCATTTT.

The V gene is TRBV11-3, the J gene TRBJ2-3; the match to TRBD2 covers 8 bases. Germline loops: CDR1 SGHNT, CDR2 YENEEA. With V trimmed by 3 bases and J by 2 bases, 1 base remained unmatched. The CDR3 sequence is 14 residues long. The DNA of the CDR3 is TGTGCCAGCAGCTTGACTAGCGACACAGATACGCAGTATTTT. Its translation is CASSLTSDTDTQYF.

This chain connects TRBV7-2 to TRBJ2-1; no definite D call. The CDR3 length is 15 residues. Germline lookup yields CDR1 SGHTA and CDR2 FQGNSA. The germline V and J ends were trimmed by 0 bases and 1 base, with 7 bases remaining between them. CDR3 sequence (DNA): TGTGCCAGCAGCTTAGCCGGAGCGTCCTACAATGAGCAGTTCTTC. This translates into CASSLAGASYNEQFF.

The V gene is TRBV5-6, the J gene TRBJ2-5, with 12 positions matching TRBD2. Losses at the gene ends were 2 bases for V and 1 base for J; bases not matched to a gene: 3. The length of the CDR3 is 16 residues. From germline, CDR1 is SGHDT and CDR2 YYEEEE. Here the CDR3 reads CASSFGLAGTQETQYF. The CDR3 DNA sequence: TGTGCCAGCAGCTTTGGACTAGCGGGGACCCAAGAGACCCAGTACTTC.

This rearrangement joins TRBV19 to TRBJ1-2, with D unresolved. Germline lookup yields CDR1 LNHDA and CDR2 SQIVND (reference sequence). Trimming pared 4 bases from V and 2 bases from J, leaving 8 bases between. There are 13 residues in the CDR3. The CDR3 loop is CASSTTANYGYTF. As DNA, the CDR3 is TGTGCCAGTAGTACCACAGCAAACTATGGCTACACCTTC.

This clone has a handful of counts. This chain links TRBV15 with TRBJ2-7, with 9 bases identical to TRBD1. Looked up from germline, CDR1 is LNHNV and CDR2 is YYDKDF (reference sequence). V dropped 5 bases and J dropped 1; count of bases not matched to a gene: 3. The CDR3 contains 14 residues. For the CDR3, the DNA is TGTGCCACCAGCCCCGGGACAGGGTCCTACGAGCAGTACTTC. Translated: CATSPGTGSYEQYF.

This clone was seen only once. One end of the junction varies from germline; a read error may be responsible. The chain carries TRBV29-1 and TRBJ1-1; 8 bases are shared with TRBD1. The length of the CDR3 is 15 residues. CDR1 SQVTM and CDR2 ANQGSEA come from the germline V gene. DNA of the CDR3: TGCGGCGTTGACAGTACAGGGGGGGGCGGCACTGAAGCTTTCTTT. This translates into CGVDSTGGGGTEAFF.

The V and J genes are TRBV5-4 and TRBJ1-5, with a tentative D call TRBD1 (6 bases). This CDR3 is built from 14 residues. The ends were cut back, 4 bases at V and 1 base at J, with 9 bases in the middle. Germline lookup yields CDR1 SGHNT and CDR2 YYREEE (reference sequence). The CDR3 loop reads CASSAGTSNQPQHF. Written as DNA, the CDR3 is TGTGCCAGCAGCGCTGGGACAAGCAATCAGCCCCAGCATTTT.

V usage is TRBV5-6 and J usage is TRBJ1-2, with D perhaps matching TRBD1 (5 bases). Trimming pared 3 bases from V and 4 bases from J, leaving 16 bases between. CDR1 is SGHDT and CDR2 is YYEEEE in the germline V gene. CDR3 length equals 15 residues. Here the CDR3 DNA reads TGTGCCAGCAGCTCCACTACAGGAACCCCCTATGGCTACACCTTC. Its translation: CASSSTTGTPYGYTF.

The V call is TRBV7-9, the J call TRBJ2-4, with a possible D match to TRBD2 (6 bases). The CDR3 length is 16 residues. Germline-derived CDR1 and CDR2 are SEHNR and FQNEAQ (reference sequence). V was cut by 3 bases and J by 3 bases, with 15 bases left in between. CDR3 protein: CASSLGTWGVKNIQYF. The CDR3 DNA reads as TGTGCCAGCAGCTTGGGGACGTGGGGGGTCAAAAACATTCAGTACTTC.

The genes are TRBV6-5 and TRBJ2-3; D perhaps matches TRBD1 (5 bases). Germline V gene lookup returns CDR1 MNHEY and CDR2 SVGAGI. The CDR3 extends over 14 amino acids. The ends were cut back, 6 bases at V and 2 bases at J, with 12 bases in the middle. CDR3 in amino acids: CASSPSGPTDTQYF. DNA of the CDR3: TGTGCCAGCAGCCCGTCAGGGCCCACAGATACGCAGTATTTT.

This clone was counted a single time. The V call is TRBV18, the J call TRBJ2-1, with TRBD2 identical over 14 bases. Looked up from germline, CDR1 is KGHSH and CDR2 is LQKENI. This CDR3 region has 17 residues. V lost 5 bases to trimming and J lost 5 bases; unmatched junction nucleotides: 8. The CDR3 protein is CASSTQGLAGVHNEQFF. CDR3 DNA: TGTGCCAGCTCAACGCAGGGACTAGCGGGGGTCCACAATGAGCAGTTCTTC.

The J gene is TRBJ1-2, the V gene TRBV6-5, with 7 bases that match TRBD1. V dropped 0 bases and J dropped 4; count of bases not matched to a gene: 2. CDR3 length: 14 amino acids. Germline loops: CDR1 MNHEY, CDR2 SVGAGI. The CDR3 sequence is CASSYSGQIYGYTF. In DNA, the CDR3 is TGTGCCAGCAGTTACTCGGGACAGATCTATGGCTACACCTTC.

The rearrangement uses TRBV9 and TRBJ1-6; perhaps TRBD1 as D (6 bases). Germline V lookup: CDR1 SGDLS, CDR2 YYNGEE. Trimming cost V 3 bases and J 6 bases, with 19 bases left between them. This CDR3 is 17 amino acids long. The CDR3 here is CASSAAGGASSNSPLHF. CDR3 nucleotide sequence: TGTGCCAGCAGCGCCGCGGGGGGCGCCTCCAGTAATTCACCCCTCCACTTT.

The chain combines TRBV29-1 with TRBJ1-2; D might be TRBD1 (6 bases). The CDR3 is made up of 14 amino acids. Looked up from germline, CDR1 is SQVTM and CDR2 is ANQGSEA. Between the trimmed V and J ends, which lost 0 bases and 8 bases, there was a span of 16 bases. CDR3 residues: CSVEEFGGAKGYTF. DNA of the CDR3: TGCAGCGTTGAAGAGTTCGGGGGGGCGAAAGGCTACACCTTC.

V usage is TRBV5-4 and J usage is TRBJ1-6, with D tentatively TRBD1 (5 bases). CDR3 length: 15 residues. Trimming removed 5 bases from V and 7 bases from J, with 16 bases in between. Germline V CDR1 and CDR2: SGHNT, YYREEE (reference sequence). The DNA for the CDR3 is TGTGCCAGCAGTCTGTCGGGGGACCCGAATTCACCCCTCCACTTT. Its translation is CASSLSGDPNSPLHF.

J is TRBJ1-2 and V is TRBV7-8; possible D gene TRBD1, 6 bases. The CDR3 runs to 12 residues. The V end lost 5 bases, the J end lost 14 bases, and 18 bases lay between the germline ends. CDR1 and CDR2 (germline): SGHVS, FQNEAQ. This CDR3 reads CASSLRQESSTF. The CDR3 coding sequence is TGTGCCAGCAGCCTACGACAGGAAAGTTCGACCTTC.

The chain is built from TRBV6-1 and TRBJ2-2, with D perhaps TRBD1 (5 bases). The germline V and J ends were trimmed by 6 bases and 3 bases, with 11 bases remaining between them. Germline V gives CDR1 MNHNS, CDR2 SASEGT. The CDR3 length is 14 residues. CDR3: CASRATGYTGELFF. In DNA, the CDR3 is TGTGCCAGCAGAGCAACAGGCTACACCGGGGAGCTGTTTTTT.

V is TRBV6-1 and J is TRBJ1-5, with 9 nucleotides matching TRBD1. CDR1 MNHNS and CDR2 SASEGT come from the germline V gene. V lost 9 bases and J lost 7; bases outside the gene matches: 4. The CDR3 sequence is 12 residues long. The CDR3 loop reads CASGQGTQPQHF. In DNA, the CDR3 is TGTGCCAGTGGACAGGGGACCCAGCCCCAGCATTTT.

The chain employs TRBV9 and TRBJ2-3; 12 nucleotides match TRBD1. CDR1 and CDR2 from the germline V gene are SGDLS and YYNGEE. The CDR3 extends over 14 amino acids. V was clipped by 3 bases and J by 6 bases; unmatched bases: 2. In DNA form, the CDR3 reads TGTGCCAGCAGCGCGGGACAGGGGGCTGATACGCAGTATTTT. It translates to CASSAGQGADTQYF.